This T cell receptor (beta chain) was found in a study of blood T cell repertoires in COVID-19. Study details: Material from acute and convalescent COVID-19 was sourced from the United States, Italy and Spain. PBMCs, B-cell-depleted T cells, or T cells were the source of the cDNA or gDNA that made up the material.

TCRdb's copy holds only in-frame clones and misses some; the assay was immunoSEQ multiplex PCR. In the table there are 250,000 to 350,000 clones, about nine tenths of which are singletons. Adults between about 18 and 89 years of age took part from under 25 US areas. Each exposed participant met a COVID-19 case in the 2 weeks preceding study entry. Germline V gene sequence: CDR1 MNHEY, CDR2 SVGAGI. J was trimmed by 11 bases and V by 5 bases; bases with no gene match: 15. This CDR3 has 15 amino acids. The source material was PBMCs or T cells enriched from blood (not recorded which). The origin of this receptor is a woman between 50 and 59 years old who had been exposed to COVID-19. The rearrangement uses TRBV6-5 and TRBJ1-1; 9 bases line up with TRBD1. The CDR3 DNA follows: TGTGCCAGCAGTAAACTGCGTGGGACAGGGTCGGCGGCTTTCTTT. Protein product: CASSKLRGTGSAAFF.